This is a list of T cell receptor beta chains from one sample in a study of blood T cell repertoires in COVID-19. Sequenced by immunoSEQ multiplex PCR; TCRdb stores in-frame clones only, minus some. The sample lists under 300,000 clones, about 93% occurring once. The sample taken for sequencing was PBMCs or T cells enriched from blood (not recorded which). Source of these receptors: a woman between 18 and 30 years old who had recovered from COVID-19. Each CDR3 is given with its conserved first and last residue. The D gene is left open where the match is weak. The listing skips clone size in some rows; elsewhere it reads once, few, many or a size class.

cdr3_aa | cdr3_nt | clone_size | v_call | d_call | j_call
CSGARDTNTEAFF | TGCAGCGGCGCCCGGGACACTAACACTGAAGCTTTCTTT | . | TRBV29-1 | . | TRBJ1-1
CASSMTGIGTEAFF | TGTGCCAGTAGTATGACAGGGATAGGGACTGAAGCTTTCTTT | . | TRBV19 | TRBD1 | TRBJ1-1
CASSLFPRRGTGELFF | TGTGCCAGCAGCTTATTCCCCCGTCGGGGGACCGGGGAGCTGTTTTTT | . | TRBV11-2 | . | TRBJ2-2
CASSLLDRSYGYTF | TGCGCCAGCAGCCTACTTGACAGATCCTATGGCTACACCTTC | . | TRBV4-1 | . | TRBJ1-2
CASSVESGVFAEQYF | TGTGCCAGCAGCGTAGAGTCAGGGGTTTTTGCCGAGCAGTACTTC | . | TRBV9 | . | TRBJ2-7
CAAGGAANEKLFF | TGTGCCGCGGGGGGGGCGGCTAATGAAAAACTGTTTTTT | . | TRBV6-5 | . | TRBJ1-4
CASRPTGEDGYTF | TGTGCCAGCAGACCGACAGGGGAAGATGGCTACACCTTC | . | TRBV28 | TRBD1 | TRBJ1-2
CASSGVRTDTQYF | TGTGCCTCCTCGGGAGTCCGCACAGATACGCAGTATTTT | . | TRBV19 | . | TRBJ2-3
CASSPLTGDTEAFF | TGTGCCAGCAGCCCCTTGACAGGGGACACTGAAGCTTTCTTT | . | TRBV6-5 | TRBD1 | TRBJ1-1
CASSRKSGRASETQYF | TGTGCCAGCAGCCGTAAAAGCGGGAGGGCCAGTGAGACCCAGTACTTC | . | TRBV14 | TRBD2 | TRBJ2-5
CASSQDPLAKNIQYF | TGTGCCAGCAGCCAAGATCCTCTAGCCAAAAACATTCAGTACTTC | few | TRBV3-1/TRBV3-2 | . | TRBJ2-4
CASSYSTREPTDTQYF | TGTGCCAGCAGTTACTCGACTAGGGAACCCACAGATACGCAGTATTTT | . | TRBV6-6 | . | TRBJ2-3
CSGRQGNTEAFF | TGCAGCGGACGACAGGGAAACACTGAAGCTTTCTTT | . | TRBV29-1 | TRBD1 | TRBJ1-1
CASSFSPGTGELFF | TGTGCCAGCAGCTTTAGCCCGGGGACCGGGGAGCTGTTTTTT | once | TRBV7-2 | . | TRBJ2-2
CASSLKGERQPQHF | TGTGCCAGCAGCTTAAAGGGGGAACGACAGCCCCAGCATTTT | once | TRBV7-9 | . | TRBJ1-5
CASSGAPLRTDTQYF | TGTGCCAGCAGTGGGGCTCCCCTACGCACAGATACGCAGTATTTT | . | TRBV7-3 | . | TRBJ2-3
CASSSSDQPQHF | TGTGCCAGCAGTTCGAGCGATCAGCCCCAGCATTTT | once | TRBV28 | . | TRBJ1-5
CASSLPGTGGYTGELFF | TGTGCCAGCAGCCTACCCGGGACAGGGGGTTACACCGGGGAGCTGTTTTTT | . | TRBV7-9 | TRBD1 | TRBJ2-2
CASSPAPRTRFSNEQFF | TGCGCCAGCAGCCCCGCCCCCCGGACTAGATTCAGCAATGAGCAGTTCTTC | . | TRBV5-1 | TRBD2 | TRBJ2-1
CASSVRGGADTQYF | TGTGCCAGCAGCGTACGAGGTGGCGCAGATACGCAGTATTTT | . | TRBV9 | . | TRBJ2-3
CASSQDNSGGETQYF | TGCGCCAGCAGCCAAGATAACAGCGGGGGAGAGACCCAGTACTTC | . | TRBV4-3 | TRBD2 | TRBJ2-5
CASSIGGRLGQPQHF | TGTGCCAGTAGTATTGGGGGCCGTTTGGGGCAGCCCCAGCATTTT | . | TRBV19 | . | TRBJ1-5
CASRLSNSGNTIYF | TGTGCCAGTCGACTGTCTAACTCTGGAAACACCATATATTTT | . | TRBV18 | . | TRBJ1-3
CASSLSGPWDGYTF | TGCGCCAGCAGCTTGAGCGGCCCTTGGGATGGCTACACCTTC | once | TRBV5-1 | . | TRBJ1-2
CASSKTGLYGYTF | TGTGCCAGCAGTAAGACAGGGCTCTATGGCTACACCTTC | few | TRBV27 | TRBD1 | TRBJ1-2
CASARIEGVMDF | TGTGCTAGTGCCCGAATAGAGGGGGTGATGGATTTT | . | TRBV12-5 | . | TRBJ1-5
CAITFWTAHQPQHF | TGTGCCATAACGTTTTGGACAGCTCATCAGCCCCAGCATTTT | once | TRBV27 | . | TRBJ1-5
CASSLNPPRLAGAYNEQFF | TGTGCCAGCAGCTTAAACCCCCCTCGACTAGCGGGAGCCTACAATGAGCAGTTCTTC | . | TRBV7-3 | TRBD2 | TRBJ2-1
CASSLGGQMTEAFF | TGTGCCAGCAGCTTAGGCGGACAGATGACTGAAGCTTTCTTT | . | TRBV7-3 | . | TRBJ1-1
CASNVGQGANEQFF | TGTGCCAGCAACGTAGGACAGGGGGCGAATGAGCAGTTCTTC | . | TRBV11-3 | TRBD1 | TRBJ2-1
CASSLLEAGELFF | TGCGCCAGCAGCCTTCTGGAGGCCGGGGAGCTGTTTTTT | . | TRBV4-1 | . | TRBJ2-2
CASSLEGGSSYNEQFF | TGCGCCAGCAGCTTGGAGGGCGGGAGCTCCTACAATGAGCAGTTCTTC | . | TRBV5-1 | TRBD2 | TRBJ2-1
CASRQTGGAAEAFF | TGTGCCAGCAGGCAGACAGGGGGGGCTGCTGAAGCTTTCTTT | few | TRBV28 | TRBD1 | TRBJ1-1
CASIPDRVVNTEAFF | TGTGCCAGTATCCCTGACAGGGTGGTGAACACTGAAGCTTTCTTT | . | TRBV19 | TRBD1 | TRBJ1-1
CASSIAAGEKLFF | TGTGCCAGTAGTATCGCCGCAGGGGAAAAACTGTTTTTT | . | TRBV19 | . | TRBJ1-4
CASSLRTSGGYEQFF | TGTGCCAGCAGCCTCCGGACTAGCGGGGGGTATGAGCAGTTCTTC | . | TRBV28 | TRBD2 | TRBJ2-1
CASSEFGNRGQPLNYGYTF | TGTGCCAGCAGCGAATTTGGGAACAGAGGACAGCCTCTTAACTATGGCTACACCTTC | once | TRBV6-1 | . | TRBJ1-2
CASSSEQGMDEQYF | TGTGCCAGCAGCTCAGAGCAGGGGATGGACGAGCAGTACTTC | . | TRBV7-9 | . | TRBJ2-7